A single T cell receptor beta chain is shown here with its context. This record belongs to a study of cytomegalovirus exposure and HLA in healthy donors. Produced via immunoSEQ multiplex PCR; TCRdb's table is partial and in-frame only. Of some 140,000 clones detected, roughly 90% appear once; the ten largest clones hold about a fifth. The sample consisted of PBMCs. This TCR was sampled from a man between 18 and 29 years old in good health and CMV-seropositive.

The CDR3 loop is CASSSGTVFTEAFF. The CDR3 DNA reads as TGCGCCAGCAGCTCAGGGACAGTTTTCACTGAAGCTTTCTTT. The chain joins TRBV5-1 to TRBJ1-1; 7 bases line up with TRBD1. The CDR3 covers 14 residues. The V gene end was trimmed by 3 bases and the J gene end by 4 bases; junction bases not matched to a gene: 6. CDR1 and CDR2 (germline): SGHRS, YFSETQ.